These T cell receptor beta chains were read from a single sample in a study of shared clonotypes between healthy human individuals. Sequencing was performed with immunoSEQ multiplex PCR; in TCRdb, only in-frame clones are kept and a portion is missing. The sample includes roughly 2.1 million clones, about 93% of them seen just once. The sequenced sample consisted of naive CD8+ T cells from PBMCs. Source of these receptors: a man younger than 35 in good health. Some clones in this sample may be carry-over from other donors' samples. CDR3s include the opening cysteine and the closing phenylalanine or tryptophan. D genes are given only for firm matches. Expanded clones get a size class; other rows say once, few or many, or leave the size out.

TRBJ2-7	few	TRBV4-1	.	TGCGCCAGCAGCCAAGACTACGAGCAGTACTTC	CASSQDYEQYF
TRBJ2-2	.	TRBV4-1	.	TGCGCCAGCAGCCACGGAAGCCCGAACACCGGGGAGCTGTTTTTT	CASSHGSPNTGELFF
TRBJ2-7	.	TRBV28	TRBD1	TGTGCCAGCAGATCGGGACAGGGAGTCTACGAGCAGTACTTC	CASRSGQGVYEQYF
TRBJ1-2	.	TRBV14	.	TGTGCCAGCAGCCAAGATTGGCCGGGACCCAACTATGGCTACACCTTC	CASSQDWPGPNYGYTF
TRBJ2-1	.	TRBV27	.	TGTGCCAGCAGTTCACAGGGACATGAGCAGTTCTTC	CASSSQGHEQFF
TRBJ2-3	.	TRBV7-9	.	TGTGCCAGCAGCTTAAGCTTTCTGGGTCCAACAGGGGATACGCAGTATTTT	CASSLSFLGPTGDTQYF
TRBJ1-1	few	TRBV10-1	.	TGCGCCAGCAGTGGGGGAGGAAACACTGAAGCTTTCTTT	CASSGGGNTEAFF
TRBJ2-2	.	TRBV9	.	TGTGCCAGCAGCGCCTCCGGGCAGGGGGAGCTGTTTTTT	CASSASGQGELFF
TRBJ1-1	once	TRBV19	.	TGTGCCAGTAGTATTGGGGCACCGAACACTGAAGCTTTCTTT	CASSIGAPNTEAFF
TRBJ2-7	.	TRBV28	TRBD2	TGTGCCAGCAGTTTAGAGCGGGAAATAACCTACGAGCAGTACTTC	CASSLEREITYEQYF
TRBJ2-5	.	TRBV6-5	.	TGTGCCAGCAGTTACGAAGGGTTGGGGGAGACCCAGTACTTC	CASSYEGLGETQYF
TRBJ2-5	.	TRBV19	TRBD2	TGTGCCAGTAGGGGACTAGCGGAAGAGACCCAGTACTTC	CASRGLAEETQYF
TRBJ1-2	.	TRBV27	.	TGTGCCAGTAGTGGGGAAGGGGGCTATGGCTACACCTTC	CASSGEGGYGYTF
TRBJ2-7	once	TRBV7-9	.	TGTGCCAGCAGCTCGATAGCGGAGGAGCAGTACTTC	CASSSIAEEQYF
TRBJ2-1	.	TRBV28	TRBD1	TGTGCCAGCAGTACACCCCCCGGGACAGGGGGCAATGAGCAGTTCTTC	CASSTPPGTGGNEQFF
TRBJ2-6	.	TRBV27	.	TGTGCCAGCAGCCCCCAGGCGACAGTCTACTCTGGGGCCAACGTCCTGACTTTC	CASSPQATVYSGANVLTF
TRBJ1-2	.	TRBV9	.	TGTGCCAGCAGCCCCTCGGGGTCCTATGGCTACACCTTC	CASSPSGSYGYTF
TRBJ1-2	.	TRBV6-5	.	TGTGCCAGCAGTTACGATCGGGAGGACTATGGCTACACCTTC	CASSYDREDYGYTF
TRBJ2-3	.	TRBV11-2	.	TGTGCCAGCAGCCCCTACGGCTCGACAGATACGCAGTATTTT	CASSPYGSTDTQYF
TRBJ2-5	.	TRBV5-4	TRBD2	TGTGCCAGCAGCTTTATGGGGACTAAAGGAGAGACCCAGTACTTC	CASSFMGTKGETQYF
TRBJ2-7	.	TRBV13	.	TGTGCCAGCAGCTTAGTCGGCTCATTCTACGAGCAGTACTTC	CASSLVGSFYEQYF
TRBJ1-1	.	TRBV6-1	.	TGTGCCAGCAGTCAAAGACAGTCCCCTGAAGCTTTCTTT	CASSQRQSPEAFF
TRBJ1-5	.	TRBV4-1	.	TGCGCCAGCAGCCAGGGACAAAATCAGCCCCAGCATTTT	CASSQGQNQPQHF
TRBJ2-1	.	TRBV7-3	TRBD1	TGTGCCAGCAGCGCCGGGACAGGGCCATACAATGAGCAGTTCTTC	CASSAGTGPYNEQFF
TRBJ1-4	few	TRBV2	.	TGTGCCAGCAGTGCGATCGCCAATTTCCAAGATGAAAAACTGTTTTTT	CASSAIANFQDEKLFF
TRBJ2-7	.	TRBV7-9	.	TGTGCCAGCAGTCCAACTCCGGGACCCGTCGAGCAGTACTTC	CASSPTPGPVEQYF
TRBJ2-1	.	TRBV7-9	.	TGTGCCAGCAGCTTCTCGGGGTTCGGATCCTACAATGAGCAGTTCTTC	CASSFSGFGSYNEQFF
TRBJ1-5	.	TRBV19	.	TGTGCCAGTAGTATTCTGGGGAATCAGCCCCAGCATTTT	CASSILGNQPQHF
TRBJ2-1	.	TRBV6-1	.	TGTGCCAGCAACACTCGCTGGGCGGTTGAGCAGTTCTTC	CASNTRWAVEQFF
TRBJ2-1	.	TRBV27	.	TGTGCCAGCAGTTCCTTGGGCAGTTACAATGAGCAGTTCTTC	CASSSLGSYNEQFF
TRBJ2-7	.	TRBV28	TRBD2	TGTGCCAGCAGTCTTAGCGGGACCGGATACGAGCAGTACTTC	CASSLSGTGYEQYF
TRBJ1-2	.	TRBV19	TRBD1	TGTGCCAGTAGCCCCCGGACAGGAGTTAACTATGGCTACACCTTC	CASSPRTGVNYGYTF
TRBJ2-5	.	TRBV30	TRBD1	TGTGCCTGGAGTTCCGGGACAGAAGAGACCCAGTACTTC	CAWSSGTEETQYF
TRBJ2-3	.	TRBV5-1	TRBD2	TGCGCCAGCAGCTGGACTAGTCACGGGGGAGATACGCAGTATTTT	CASSWTSHGGDTQYF
TRBJ2-3	.	TRBV4-3	.	TGCGCCAGCAGCCCTGGGACCTCAAGTACGCAGTATTTT	CASSPGTSSTQYF
TRBJ1-5	.	TRBV27	.	TGTGCCAGCAGTTCCCGGACACCTAATCAGCCCCAGCATTTT	CASSSRTPNQPQHF
TRBJ2-5	.	TRBV5-4	TRBD1	TGTGCCAGCAGCCCCCGGGACAGACAAGAGACCCAGTACTTC	CASSPRDRQETQYF
TRBJ2-3	.	TRBV11-2	.	TGTGCCAGCACCCCGGGCACAGATACGCAGTATTTT	CASTPGTDTQYF
TRBJ1-3	once	TRBV28	.	TGTGCCAGCAGGGCAATGGGGGAGCCTGGAAACACCATATATTTT	CASRAMGEPGNTIYF
TRBJ2-5	few	TRBV27	.	TGTGCCAGCAGTTCTAGGTGGGAGACCCAGTACTTC	CASSSRWETQYF
TRBJ2-5	.	TRBV2	TRBD2	TGTGCCAGCAGTGAAAAGGGTAGCGGGATAGGGGAGACCCAGTACTTC	CASSEKGSGIGETQYF
TRBJ1-2	.	TRBV5-1	.	TGCGCCAGCAGCTTGAAGACATCATCGGAAGACTATGGCTACACCTTC	CASSLKTSSEDYGYTF
TRBJ2-7	.	TRBV6-5	TRBD2	TGTGCCAGCAGTTACGTCCTAGCGGGAGACGAGCAGTACTTC	CASSYVLAGDEQYF
TRBJ1-4	once	TRBV15	.	TGTGCCACCGGGGCTCGGGGAGCAACTAATGAAAAACTGTTTTTT	CATGARGATNEKLFF
TRBJ2-3	once	TRBV4-1	TRBD2	TGCGCCAGCAGCCATCCCCTAGCGGGAGTGACAGATACGCAGTATTTT	CASSHPLAGVTDTQYF
TRBJ2-1	once	TRBV28	TRBD2	TGTGCCAGCAGTTCGTACTTGGGAGGGGTGTACAATGAGCAGTTCTTC	CASSSYLGGVYNEQFF
TRBJ2-7	.	TRBV5-6	.	TGTGCCAGCAGCCCCAACGGCTTCTACGAGCAGTACTTC	CASSPNGFYEQYF
TRBJ2-1	.	TRBV6-1	TRBD1	TGTGCCAGCAGGGAGACAGGGGGGGCCTACAATGAGCAGTTCTTC	CASRETGGAYNEQFF
TRBJ2-7	.	TRBV6-5	TRBD1	TGTGCCAGCAGTTACGGACAGGGGGCCCACGAGCAGTACTTC	CASSYGQGAHEQYF